The 10 T cell receptor beta chains listed next were all sequenced from one sample in a study of CD8+ T cells in alopecia areata. Sequencing used cDNA as its template, made by extracting RNA and reverse transcribing it. The assay was immunoSEQ multiplex PCR, and TCRdb's table has in-frame clones only and misses some. The sample shows 130,000 to 150,000 clones, around 87% of them seen only once. Sequenced here: CD8+ T cells sorted from blood, sampled at week 0. Receptors originate from a human donor with alopecia areata.

This clone has just one count. This chain joins TRBV27 and TRBJ2-7; perhaps D is TRBD1 or TRBD2 (6 bases each). Germline loops: CDR1 MNHEY, CDR2 SMNVEV (reference sequence). Trimming removed 5 bases from V and 6 bases from J, with 17 bases in between. There are 14 residues in the CDR3. CDR3 in amino acids: CASSRRGVGSEQYF. The CDR3 DNA reads as TGTGCCAGCAGTAGAAGGGGGGTAGGGTCCGAGCAGTACTTC.

This clone has just one count. The genes are TRBV16 and TRBJ2-2, with unresolved D. This CDR3 is 14 amino acids long. V was trimmed by 0 bases and J by 6 bases, leaving 8 bases between them. Germline CDR1 and CDR2: KGHSY and FQNENV. The CDR3 nucleotides read TGTGCCAGCAGCCAATCCACAGAGTCCGGGGAGCTGTTTTTT. Amino acids: CASSQSTESGELFF.

This clone was picked up one time. V gene TRBV11-2 combines with J gene TRBJ2-7; D remains ambiguous. This CDR3 spans 15 amino acids. The V gene lost 0 bases and the J gene lost 4 bases, with 13 bases spanning the gap. Germline V gene data show CDR1 as SGHAT and CDR2 as FQNNGV. This CDR3 is CASSLEGRSGYEQYF. CDR3 sequence (DNA): TGTGCCAGCAGCTTAGAGGGCCGCTCTGGGTACGAGCAGTACTTC.

The rearrangement links TRBV9 to TRBJ2-2; D ambiguous. With 4 bases removed from V and 7 bases from J, the gap between germline ends came to 8 bases. CDR3 size: 12 residues. Germline V gene data show CDR1 as SGDLS and CDR2 as YYNGEE. The CDR3 here is CASSPPGGELFF. CDR3 coding DNA: TGTGCCAGCAGCCCCCCGGGCGGGGAGCTGTTTTTT.

The J gene is TRBJ2-7, the V gene TRBV13; the match to TRBD1 covers 10 bases. The V gene end was trimmed by 5 bases and the J gene end by 0 bases; junction bases not matched to a gene: 10. The CDR3 has 17 amino acids. Germline V gene lookup returns CDR1 PRHDT and CDR2 FYEKMQ (reference sequence). The CDR3: CASSLRQGALPSYEQYF. The CDR3 nucleotides are TGTGCCAGCAGCCTACGACAGGGGGCTTTGCCCTCCTACGAGCAGTACTTC.

The gene calls are TRBV7-3 and TRBJ2-3, with TRBD2 identical over 11 bases. Trimming cost V 3 bases and J 4 bases; bases outside gene matches: 3. The germline V gene encodes CDR1 SGHTA and CDR2 FQGTGA. This CDR3 region has 15 residues. CDR3 DNA: TGTGCCAGCAGCTTTAGCGGGGGGGCAGCAGATACGCAGTATTTT. This encodes CASSFSGGAADTQYF.

V usage is TRBV7-9 and J usage is TRBJ2-1; D is uncertain. CDR3 length: 13 residues. The germline CDR1 and CDR2 sequences are SEHNR and FQNEAQ (reference sequence). V was trimmed by 5 bases and J by 6 bases, leaving 11 bases between them. Here the CDR3 reads CASSPSYFNEQFF. The CDR3 DNA reads TGTGCCAGCAGCCCGAGTTATTTCAATGAGCAGTTCTTC.

Remarks on this clone: The same CDR3 can be traced to other DNA sequences in this sample. This chain uses TRBV29-1 with TRBJ2-1; 7 bases are a match to TRBD1. V dropped 4 bases and J dropped 3; count of bases not matched to a gene: 3. Per the germline V gene, CDR1 is SQVTM and CDR2 is ANQGSEA. This CDR3 comprises 13 residues. CDR3 sequence (DNA): TGCAGCGTTGTAGGGACAGACTACAATGAGCAGTTCTTC. Translation gives CSVVGTDYNEQFF.

This clone was seen a single time. The chain has TRBV27 and TRBJ2-1; TRBD1 matches 11 bases. Germline-derived CDR1 and CDR2 are MNHEY and SMNVEV (reference sequence). The CDR3 is 15 residues long. Trimming removed 5 bases from V and 6 bases from J; junction bases left unmatched: 6. The CDR3 sequence is CASSQGQGAFNEQFF. The CDR3 DNA reads TGTGCCAGCAGTCAAGGACAGGGGGCTTTCAATGAGCAGTTCTTC.

This clone appeared once. The chain couples TRBV11-2 to TRBJ2-7; D ambiguous. Germline V lookup: CDR1 SGHAT, CDR2 FQNNGV. The CDR3 covers 12 residues. Trimming pared 0 bases from V and 6 bases from J, leaving 6 bases between. As DNA, the CDR3 is TGTGCCAGCAGCTTAGACAGGCCCGAGCAGTACTTC. This gives the protein CASSLDRPEQYF.